Listed below are T cell receptor beta chains from one sample, sequenced in a study of post-analysis software for immune sequencing data. TCRdb re-called the PCR reads with MiXCR, one entry per CDR3 protein. Among more than 350,000 distinct CDR3 sequences listed, 30% to 45% were seen once. The sample comprised blood. The origin of the receptors is a girl aged 2 to 10 with multiple sclerosis. CDR3s include the opening cysteine and the closing phenylalanine or tryptophan. The D gene is left open where the match is weak. Clone size is stated in some rows and not others, as once, few, many or a class when expanded.

abundance	v_gene	d_gene	j_gene	CDR3nt	CDR3aa
NA	TRBV28	NA	TRBJ1-2	TGTGCCAGCAGCCTGGGCCCGGGGGGCGAGTATGGCTACACCTTC	CASSLGPGGEYGYTF
many	TRBV20-1	TRBD2	TRBJ2-1	TGCAGTGCTAACAACGCGGGGGGTAACAATGAGCAGTTCTTC	CSANNAGGNNEQFF
NA	TRBV7-2	TRBD2	TRBJ2-3	TGTGCCAGCAGCCAAGGCCGGCTAGCGGGTCCCACAGATACGCAGTATTTT	CASSQGRLAGPTDTQYF
many	TRBV12-3/TRBV12-4	NA	TRBJ1-2	TGTGCCAGCAGTTTACAGGGAAGCAACTATGGCTACACCTTC	CASSLQGSNYGYTF
NA	TRBV28	NA	TRBJ1-2	TGTGCCAGCAGGGACGAGGAAGTGGGGGATGGCTACACCTTC	CASRDEEVGDGYTF
few	TRBV10-2	NA	TRBJ1-1	TGCGCCAGCAGTGATCCGGGGGGCTTCACTGAAGCTTTCTTT	CASSDPGGFTEAFF
few	TRBV11-3	NA	TRBJ2-1	TGTGCCAGCAGCTCCTCGATGGCAGGGGCCTTCACCAGCTCCTACAATGAGCAGTTCTTC	CASSSSMAGAFTSSYNEQFF
few	TRBV4-3	NA	TRBJ2-3	TGCGCCAGCAGCCAAGAATCTGGGTATACAGATACGCAGTATTTT	CASSQESGYTDTQYF
NA	TRBV9	NA	TRBJ2-6	TGTGCCAGTAGTTGGGCCAACGTCCTGACTTTC	CASSWANVLTF
few	TRBV7-3	TRBD2	TRBJ2-5	TGTGCCAGCAGCTTAGGTTACCATAGCGGGGGCCAAGAGACCCAGTACTTC	CASSLGYHSGGQETQYF
few	TRBV27	NA	TRBJ2-3	TGTACCAGTAGTTTATTTTACAACACAGATACGCAGTATTTT	CTSSLFYNTDTQYF
NA	TRBV28	NA	TRBJ2-1	TGTGCCAGCAGTCCCCATTCCCCCTATGAGAGCTCCTACAATGAGCAGTTCTTC	CASSPHSPYESSYNEQFF
NA	TRBV27	NA	TRBJ2-5	TGTGCCAGCAGTTTGATCGGGGCCCAAGAGACCCAGTACTTC	CASSLIGAQETQYF
once	TRBV2	NA	TRBJ1-4	TGTGCCAGCTTCCGGGCTAATGAAAAACTGTTTTTT	CASFRANEKLFF
few	TRBV4-1	TRBD1	TRBJ2-7	TGCGCCAGCAGCATAGAATCCGGGACAGGAGGGAGTGAGCAGTACTTC	CASSIESGTGGSEQYF
few	TRBV28	NA	TRBJ2-2	TGTGCCAGCAGTTCCCGGCCAGGGGGGAGAACCGGGGAGCTGTTTTTT	CASSSRPGGRTGELFF
NA	TRBV7-9	TRBD1	TRBJ2-1	TGTGCCAGCAGCGATTCACTACAGGGGGGCAATGAGCAGTTCTTC	CASSDSLQGGNEQFF
few	TRBV20-1	TRBD1	TRBJ2-7	TGCAGTGCCGCCGGACAGGGGCCACCCTACGAGCAGTACTTC	CSAAGQGPPYEQYF
once	TRBV5-1	NA	TRBJ1-5	TGCGCCAGCAGCGCGAGTCGGGATCAGCCCCAGCATTTT	CASSASRDQPQHF
NA	TRBV29-1	TRBD2	TRBJ2-1	TGCAGCGTTGTAATCGTCTCGACTAGCGGATCCTCCTACAATGAGCAGTTCTTC	CSVVIVSTSGSSYNEQFF
NA	TRBV5-1	NA	TRBJ2-7	TGCGCCAGCAGCTTGGGGGGGAAAAATACCTACGAGCAGTACTTC	CASSLGGKNTYEQYF
NA	TRBV12-3/TRBV12-4	TRBD2	TRBJ2-7	TGTGCCAGCAGTCTCTTAGCGGGAGGGCCTTCTCCCGAGCAGTACTTC	CASSLLAGGPSPEQYF
few	TRBV29-1	TRBD2	TRBJ2-1	TGCAGCGTTGAGGGGCTAGCGGGAGTCGGTAATGAGCAGTTCTTC	CSVEGLAGVGNEQFF
NA	TRBV7-9	TRBD2	TRBJ2-7	TGTGCCAGCAGCATTAGACTAGCCCAGTCCTACGAGCAGTACTTC	CASSIRLAQSYEQYF